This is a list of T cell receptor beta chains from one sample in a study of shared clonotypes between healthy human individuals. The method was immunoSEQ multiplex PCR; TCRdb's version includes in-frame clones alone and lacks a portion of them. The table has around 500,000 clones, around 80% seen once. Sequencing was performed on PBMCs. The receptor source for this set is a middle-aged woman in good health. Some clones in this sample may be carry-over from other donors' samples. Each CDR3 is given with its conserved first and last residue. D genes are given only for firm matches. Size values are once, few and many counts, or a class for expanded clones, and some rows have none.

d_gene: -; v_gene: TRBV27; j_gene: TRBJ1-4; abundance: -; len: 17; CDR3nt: TGTGCCAGCAGTTTATCGTTCGCCCAAGGGCGAGGTGAAAAACTGTTTTTT; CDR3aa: CASSLSFAQGRGEKLFF
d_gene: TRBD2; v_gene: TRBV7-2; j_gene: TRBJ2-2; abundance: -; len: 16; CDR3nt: TGTGCCAGCAGCCTACCACTAGCGGGAATGACCGGGGAGCTGTTTTTT; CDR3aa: CASSLPLAGMTGELFF
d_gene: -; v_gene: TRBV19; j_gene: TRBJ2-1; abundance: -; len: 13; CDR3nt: TGTGCCAGTAGCGGACAAGGCTCCAATGAGCAGTTCTTC; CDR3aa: CASSGQGSNEQFF
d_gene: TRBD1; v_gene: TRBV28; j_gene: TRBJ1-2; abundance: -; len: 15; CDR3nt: TGTGCCAGCAGTCCCCTGGGGGACAGGGGCCATGGCTACACCTTC; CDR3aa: CASSPLGDRGHGYTF
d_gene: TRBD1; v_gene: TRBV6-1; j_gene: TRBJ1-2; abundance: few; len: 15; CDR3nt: TGTGCCAGCAGTGAGGGCGAGGACAGGGCATTTGGCTACACCTTC; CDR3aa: CASSEGEDRAFGYTF
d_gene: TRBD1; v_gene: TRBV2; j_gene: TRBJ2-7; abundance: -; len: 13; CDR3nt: TGTGCCAGCAAAGTCAGGGGGAACTACGAGCAGTACTTC; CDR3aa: CASKVRGNYEQYF
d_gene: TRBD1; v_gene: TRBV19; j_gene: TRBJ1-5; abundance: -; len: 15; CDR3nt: TGTGCCACCCCAGGAGAAGGGGGCCGCAATCAGCCCCAGCATTTT; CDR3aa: CATPGEGGRNQPQHF
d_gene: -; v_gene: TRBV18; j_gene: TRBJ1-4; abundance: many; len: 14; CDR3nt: TGTGCCAGCTCAGACACGGCAACTAATGAAAAACTGTTTTTT; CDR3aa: CASSDTATNEKLFF
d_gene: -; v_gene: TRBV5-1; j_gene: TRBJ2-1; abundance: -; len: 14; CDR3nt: TGCGCCAGCAGCTTGGTGGCCTCCTACAATGAGCAGTTCTTC; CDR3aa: CASSLVASYNEQFF
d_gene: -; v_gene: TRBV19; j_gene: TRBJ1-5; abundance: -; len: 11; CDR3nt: TGTGCCAGTAGTATCGGTAGGGGACTGTATTTT; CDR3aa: CASSIGRGLYF
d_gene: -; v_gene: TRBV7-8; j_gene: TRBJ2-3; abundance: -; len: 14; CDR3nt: TGTGCCAGCAGCTTAGGGGTCCCACTATGGGCGCAGTATTTT; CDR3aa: CASSLGVPLWAQYF
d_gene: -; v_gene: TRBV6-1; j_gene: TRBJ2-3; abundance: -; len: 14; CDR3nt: TGTGCCAGCACCACTATGACTAGCACAGATACGCAGTATTTT; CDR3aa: CASTTMTSTDTQYF
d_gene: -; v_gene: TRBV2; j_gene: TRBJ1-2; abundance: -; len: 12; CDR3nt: TGTGCCAGCACCTCAGCGAGGGATGGCTACACCTTC; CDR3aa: CASTSARDGYTF
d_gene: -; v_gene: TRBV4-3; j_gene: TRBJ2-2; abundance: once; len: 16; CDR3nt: TGCGCCAGCAGCCAAGATTGGGGAAATACCGCCGGGGAGCTGTTTTTT; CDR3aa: CASSQDWGNTAGELFF
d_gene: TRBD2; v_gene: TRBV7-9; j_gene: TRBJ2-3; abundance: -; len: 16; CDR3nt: TGTGCCAGCAGCCCCACTAGCTCCCGGGGGGCAGATACGCAGTATTTT; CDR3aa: CASSPTSSRGADTQYF
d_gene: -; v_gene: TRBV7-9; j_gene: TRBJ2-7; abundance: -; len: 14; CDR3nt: TGTGCCAGCACTCTCGGCGGGCCCATCAGTGAGCAGTACTTC; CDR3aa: CASTLGGPISEQYF
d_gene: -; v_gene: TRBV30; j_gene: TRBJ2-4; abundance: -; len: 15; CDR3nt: TGTGCCTGGAGTCTATCAGGAGGGGGAAAAGACATTCAGTACTTC; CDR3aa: CAWSLSGGGKDIQYF
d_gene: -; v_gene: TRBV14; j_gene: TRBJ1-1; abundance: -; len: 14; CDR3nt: TGTGCCAGCAGCCGGCGGCAGGTGGAAGCTGAAGCTTTCTTT; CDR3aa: CASSRRQVEAEAFF
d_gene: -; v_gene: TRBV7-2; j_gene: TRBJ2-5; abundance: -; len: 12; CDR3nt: TGTGCCAGCAGCTTAGCGTCCGGGCCCCCGTACTTC; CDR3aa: CASSLASGPPYF
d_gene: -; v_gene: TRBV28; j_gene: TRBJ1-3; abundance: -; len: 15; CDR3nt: TGTGCCAGCATCCATGGACACAACCCCGGAAACACCATATATTTT; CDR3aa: CASIHGHNPGNTIYF
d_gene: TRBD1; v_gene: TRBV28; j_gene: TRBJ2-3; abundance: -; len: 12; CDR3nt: TGTGCCAGCACTGAGACAGGGACCGCGCAGTATTTT; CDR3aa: CASTETGTAQYF
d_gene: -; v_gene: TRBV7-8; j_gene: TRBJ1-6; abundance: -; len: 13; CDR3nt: TGTGCCAGCAGCACCGAACGTGGGTCACCCCCCCACTTT; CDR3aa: CASSTERGSPPHF
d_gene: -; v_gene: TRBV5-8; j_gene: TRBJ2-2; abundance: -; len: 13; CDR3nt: TGTGCCAGCAGCCGACAGCACACCGGGGAGCTGTTTTTT; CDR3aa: CASSRQHTGELFF
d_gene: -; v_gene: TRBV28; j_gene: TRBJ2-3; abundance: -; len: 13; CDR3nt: TGTGCCAGCACCGTCGTCTCCTCAGATACGCAGTATTTT; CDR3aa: CASTVVSSDTQYF
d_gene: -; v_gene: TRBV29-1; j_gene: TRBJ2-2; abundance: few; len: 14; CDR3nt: TGCAGCGTTGACTGGCCCAGTCGCACCGGGGAGCTGTTTTTT; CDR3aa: CSVDWPSRTGELFF
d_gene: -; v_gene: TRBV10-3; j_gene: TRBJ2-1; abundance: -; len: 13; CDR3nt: TGTGCCATCAGTGAGTGGGGTGGCAATGAGCAGTTCTTC; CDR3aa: CAISEWGGNEQFF
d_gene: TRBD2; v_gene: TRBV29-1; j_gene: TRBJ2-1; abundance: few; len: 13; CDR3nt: TGCAGCGTGGGGACTAGCGGGAGCAATGAGCAGTTCTTC; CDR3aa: CSVGTSGSNEQFF
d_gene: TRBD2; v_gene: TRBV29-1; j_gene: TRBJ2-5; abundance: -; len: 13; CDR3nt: TGCAGCGTTGACGGGAGCGGGGGGGAGACCCAGTACTTC; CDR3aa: CSVDGSGGETQYF
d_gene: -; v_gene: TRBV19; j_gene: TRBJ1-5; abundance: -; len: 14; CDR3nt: TGTGCCAGTAGTATGGGCTCGTCCTATCAGCCCCAGCATTTT; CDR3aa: CASSMGSSYQPQHF
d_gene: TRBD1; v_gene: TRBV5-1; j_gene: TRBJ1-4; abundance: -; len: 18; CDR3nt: TGCGCCAGCAGCCCTGACAGGGGGATTTTTGTGACTAATGAAAAACTGTTTTTT; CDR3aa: CASSPDRGIFVTNEKLFF
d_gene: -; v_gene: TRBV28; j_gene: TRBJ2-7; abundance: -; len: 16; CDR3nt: TGTGCCAGCAGTTTACCTGGACTAACTCTCTCCTACGAGCAGTACTTC; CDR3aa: CASSLPGLTLSYEQYF
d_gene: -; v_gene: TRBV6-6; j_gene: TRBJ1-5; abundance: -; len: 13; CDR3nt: TGTGCCAGCAAGGGGCAGCACAATCAGCCCCAGCATTTT; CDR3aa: CASKGQHNQPQHF
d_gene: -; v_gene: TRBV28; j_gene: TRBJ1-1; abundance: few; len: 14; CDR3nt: TGTGCCAGCGGTCCGGGACAACGGGGGGCAGAAGCTTTCTTT; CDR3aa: CASGPGQRGAEAFF
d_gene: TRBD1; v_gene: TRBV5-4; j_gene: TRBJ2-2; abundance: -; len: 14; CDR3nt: TGTGCCAGCAGCTCCGGGACAGGGGTTGGGGAGCTGTTTTTT; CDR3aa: CASSSGTGVGELFF
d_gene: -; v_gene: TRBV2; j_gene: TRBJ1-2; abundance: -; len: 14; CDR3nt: TGTGCCAGCAGTGAAGCCGTCCGTAACTATGGCTACACCTTC; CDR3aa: CASSEAVRNYGYTF
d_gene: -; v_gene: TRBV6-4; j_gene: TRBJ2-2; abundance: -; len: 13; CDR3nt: TGTGCCAGCCGGCGGGAAAACACCGGGGAGCTGTTTTTT; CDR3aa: CASRRENTGELFF
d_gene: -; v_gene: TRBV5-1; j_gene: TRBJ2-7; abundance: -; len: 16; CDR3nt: TGCGCCAGCAGCCTTCAGACTAGCGGGACAGGGGGCGAGCAGTACTTC; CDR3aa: CASSLQTSGTGGEQYF
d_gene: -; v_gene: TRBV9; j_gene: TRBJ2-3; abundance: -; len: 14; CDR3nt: TGTGCCAGCACGTTAACGACAGACACAGATACGCAGTATTTT; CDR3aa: CASTLTTDTDTQYF
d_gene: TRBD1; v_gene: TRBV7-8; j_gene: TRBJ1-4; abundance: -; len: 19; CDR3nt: TGTGCCAGTGGGGGACAGGTTGGTTACCCCGATGCAACTAATGAAAAACTGTTTTTT; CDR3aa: CASGGQVGYPDATNEKLFF
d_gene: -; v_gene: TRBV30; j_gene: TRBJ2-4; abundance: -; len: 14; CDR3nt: TGTGCCTCATCCTGGGGGCAGGCCAAAAACATTCAGTACTTC; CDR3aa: CASSWGQAKNIQYF
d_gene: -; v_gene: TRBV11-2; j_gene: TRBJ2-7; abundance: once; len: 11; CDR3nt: TGTGCCAGCAGCGCTATCTACGAGCAGTACTTC; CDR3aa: CASSAIYEQYF
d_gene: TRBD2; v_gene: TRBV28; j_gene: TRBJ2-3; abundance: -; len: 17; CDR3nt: TGTGCCAGCAGTTATAGCGGGAGGGCCAGAGGCGCAGATACGCAGTATTTT; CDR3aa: CASSYSGRARGADTQYF
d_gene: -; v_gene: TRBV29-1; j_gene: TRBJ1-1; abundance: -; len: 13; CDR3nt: TGCAGCGTTGACGAACAGGTGGGCACTGAAGCTTTCTTT; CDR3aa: CSVDEQVGTEAFF
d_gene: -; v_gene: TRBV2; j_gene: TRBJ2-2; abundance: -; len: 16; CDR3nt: TGTGCCAGCAGTGACGCGACGGGCGCGGGCACCGGGGAGCTGTTTTTT; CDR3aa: CASSDATGAGTGELFF
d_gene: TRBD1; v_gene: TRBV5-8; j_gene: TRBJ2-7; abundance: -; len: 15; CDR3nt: TGTGCCAGCAGAAAGGGACAGGGTAGCTCCTACGAGCAGTACTTC; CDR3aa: CASRKGQGSSYEQYF
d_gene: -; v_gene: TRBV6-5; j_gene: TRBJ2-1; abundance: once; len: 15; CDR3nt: TGTGCCAGCAGTAGGGACTCAAAGGGCCTCAATGAGCAGTTCTTC; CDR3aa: CASSRDSKGLNEQFF
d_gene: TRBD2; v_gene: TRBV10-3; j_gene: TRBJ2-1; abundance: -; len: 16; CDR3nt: TGTGCCATCAGCCGACTAGCGGGCCAGTCCTACAATGAGCAGTTCTTC; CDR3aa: CAISRLAGQSYNEQFF
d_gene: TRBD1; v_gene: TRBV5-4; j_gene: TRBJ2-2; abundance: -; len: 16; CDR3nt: TGTGCCAGCAGCTTGCCAGGGGGCGCGAACACCGGGGAGCTGTTTTTT; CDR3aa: CASSLPGGANTGELFF
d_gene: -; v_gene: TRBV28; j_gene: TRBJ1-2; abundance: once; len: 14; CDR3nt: TGTGCCAGCAGTTTGGATGACAGGTTGTATGGCTACACCTTC; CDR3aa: CASSLDDRLYGYTF